The 21 T cell receptor beta chains below were found in one sample sequenced in a study of blood T cell repertoires in COVID-19. Clones were sequenced by immunoSEQ multiplex PCR, and TCRdb holds only the in-frame ones, with some missing. The sample includes over 100,000 clones, 80% to 85% of them seen just once. Sequencing was carried out using PBMCs or T cells enriched from blood (not recorded which). These receptors all stem from a woman in her 30s who had recovered from COVID-19.

This sequence joins TRBV9 and TRBJ2-1; the D gene is possibly TRBD2 (5 bases). Trimming pared 0 bases from V and 6 bases from J, leaving 13 bases between. The CDR3 consists of 15 residues. CDR1 is SGDLS and CDR2 is YYNGEE in the germline V gene. As DNA, the CDR3 is TGTGCCAGCAGCGTAGGAGGGTATAATACCAATGAGCAGTTCTTC. The encoded protein is CASSVGGYNTNEQFF.

In DNA, the CDR3 is TGTGCCAGCAGCTTGCAGGGGGCGGGTAATCAGCCCCAGCATTTT. Its protein product is CASSLQGAGNQPQHF. The genes are TRBV7-2 and TRBJ1-5, with TRBD1 identical over 8 bases. Germline CDR1 SGHTA, CDR2 FQGNSA. V shed 3 bases and J 4 bases; nucleotides not matched to a gene: 5. This CDR3 region has 15 residues.

The chain links TRBV7-3 to TRBJ2-7; 7 nucleotides match TRBD1. In germline, CDR1 is SGHTA, CDR2 FQGTGA. Trimming removed 5 bases from V and 3 bases from J; junction bases left unmatched: 4. The CDR3 is made up of 13 amino acids. CDR3 in amino acids: CASSKGTVYEQYF. Here the CDR3 DNA reads TGTGCCAGCAGCAAAGGGACAGTCTACGAGCAGTACTTC.

V gene TRBV10-3 combines with J gene TRBJ1-4; D might be TRBD1 (5 bases). CDR1 is ENHRY and CDR2 is SYGVKD in the germline V gene. The CDR3 totals 13 residues. V was shortened by 9 bases and J by 8 bases, with 16 bases between the two germline ends. DNA of the CDR3: TGTGCCATAGCCGGGGGGGATGGCGAAAAACTGTTTTTT. It encodes CAIAGGDGEKLFF.

The CDR3 region is CASPTGYEQYF. The CDR3 DNA reads TGTGCCAGCCCGACAGGGTACGAGCAGTACTTC. V is TRBV6-4 and J is TRBJ2-7; TRBD1 matches at 7 bases. This CDR3 region has 11 residues. CDR1 MRHNA and CDR2 SNTAGT come from the germline V gene. Germline trimming cut 8 bases from V and 4 bases from J; bases unmatched to any gene: 2.

This clone was seen ten or more times. The V call is TRBV24-1, the J call TRBJ2-5, with 8 bases lining up with TRBD1. The CDR3 consists of 14 residues. CDR1 is KGHDR and CDR2 is SFDVKD in the germline V gene. J gave up 5 bases and V 5 bases, and 6 bases lay outside the gene matches. The CDR3 protein is CATSGAGGSETQYF. DNA for the CDR3: TGTGCCACCAGTGGTGCAGGGGGCTCGGAGACCCAGTACTTC.

This clone was recorded once. The chain employs TRBV10-3 and TRBJ1-3, with 10 bases fitting TRBD1. The CDR3 is 18 residues long. The V and J ends lost 6 bases and 0 bases, in that order; junction bases with no gene match: 11. Germline V gene lookup returns CDR1 ENHRY and CDR2 SYGVKD. The CDR3 loop is CAIRPGQGSSFSGNTIYF. In DNA form, the CDR3 reads TGTGCCATCAGGCCGGGACAGGGGTCTTCCTTCTCTGGAAACACCATATATTTT.

CDR3 region: CASSQDLGATSTDTQYF. CDR3 nucleotides: TGTGCCAGCAGCCAAGATCTTGGGGCCACTAGCACAGATACGCAGTATTTT. V and J are TRBV3-1 (or the pseudogene TRBV3-2) and TRBJ2-3, with a tentative D call TRBD1 (5 bases). The CDR3 sequence is 17 residues long. V gave up 0 bases and J gave up 0 bases, with 13 bases separating them. The V gene's germline CDR1 is LGHDT and CDR2 YNNKEL (reference sequence).

The V and J genes are TRBV28 and TRBJ2-7; 8 bases map to TRBD2. Germline V gives CDR1 MDHEN, CDR2 SYDVKM. CDR3 length equals 14 residues. Germline trimming cut 4 bases from V and 4 bases from J; bases unmatched to any gene: 6. The CDR3 sequence: CASSSGTRAYEQYF. In nucleotides, the CDR3 is TGTGCCAGCAGTTCCGGGACTAGAGCGTACGAGCAGTACTTC.

The chain employs TRBV4-1 and TRBJ1-4, with TRBD1 matching over 12 bases. V lost 4 bases and J lost 12; bases outside the gene matches: 12. Germline values: CDR1 MGHRA, CDR2 YSYEKL. This CDR3 comprises 16 residues. The CDR3 sequence is CASSPQSRDRGRELFF. CDR3 nucleotide sequence: TGCGCCAGCAGCCCCCAATCGCGGGACAGGGGGCGGGAACTGTTTTTT.

This clone was detected only once. This chain joins TRBV7-6 and TRBJ2-1, with 7 bases matching TRBD1. The CDR3 spans 18 residues. V lost 5 bases, J lost 2 bases, and 15 bases stayed unmatched. Germline loops: CDR1 SGHVS, CDR2 FNYEAQ. The CDR3 coding sequence is TGTGCCAGCAGCCCCATATACCTACAGGGGCATACCTACAATGAGCAGTTCTTC. This codes for CASSPIYLQGHTYNEQFF. The whole variable domain, remainder taken from reference TRBV7-6 and TRBJ2-1, is GAGVSQSPRYKVTKRGQDVALRCDPISGHVSLYWYRQALGQGPEFLTYFNYEAQQDKSGLPNDRFSAERPEGSISTLTIQRTEQRDSAMYRCASSPIYLQGHTYNEQFFGPGTRLTVL.

This chain joins TRBV9 and TRBJ2-6; 10 nucleotides match TRBD2. Germline loops: CDR1 SGDLS, CDR2 YYNGEE. Trimming cost V 0 bases and J 12 bases; bases outside gene matches: 15. CDR3 size: 18 residues. The CDR3 loop is CASSVAPSGRWSVPVLTF. The CDR3 DNA follows: TGTGCCAGCAGCGTAGCCCCTAGCGGGAGATGGTCGGTCCCCGTCCTGACTTTC.

The chain is built from TRBV2 and TRBJ1-5; D is undetermined. Trimming took off 7 bases at V and 5 bases at J, with 9 bases between the two ends. This CDR3 region has 12 residues. Germline lookup yields CDR1 SNHLY and CDR2 FYNNEI. CDR3 nucleotide sequence: TGTGCCAGCACTACCGGAGATCAGCCCCAGCATTTT. This gives the protein CASTTGDQPQHF.

The chain recombines TRBV18 with TRBJ1-1, with 7 positions matching TRBD1. Per germline, CDR1 KGHSH and CDR2 LQKENI. The CDR3 loop spans 15 amino acids. The J segment lost 0 bases and the V segment lost 3 bases, leaving 4 bases of the junction unmatched. Written as DNA, the CDR3 is TGTGCCAGCTCACCCGACAGGGTTCTGAACACTGAAGCTTTCTTT. As protein: CASSPDRVLNTEAFF.

The chain joins TRBV4-2 to TRBJ1-1, with 10 bases lining up with TRBD1. Germline V CDR1 and CDR2: LGHNA, YNFKEQ. The CDR3 contains 15 residues. V shed 3 bases and J 5 bases; nucleotides not matched to a gene: 6. The CDR3 DNA sequence: TGTGCCAGCAGCCAGAGGGACAGGGGAAAAACTGAAGCTTTCTTT. Translated: CASSQRDRGKTEAFF.

The chain carries TRBV2 and TRBJ2-5; 9 nucleotides line up with TRBD1. The CDR3 covers 15 residues. V dropped 6 bases and J dropped 5; count of bases not matched to a gene: 10. CDR1 is SNHLY and CDR2 is FYNNEI in the germline V gene. CDR3 sequence: CASSRDREFWETQYF. DNA for the CDR3: TGTGCCAGCAGCCGGGACAGGGAATTTTGGGAGACCCAGTACTTC.

The chain couples TRBV18 to TRBJ2-3; D not resolved. This CDR3 comprises 14 residues. V lost 4 bases, J lost 2 bases, and 10 bases lay in between. Germline V gene lookup returns CDR1 KGHSH and CDR2 LQKENI. This chain's CDR3 is CASSQTENTDTQYF. The DNA for the CDR3 is TGTGCCAGCTCACAAACAGAAAACACAGATACGCAGTATTTT.

The chain couples TRBV6-5 to TRBJ1-1; unclear D gene. Germline V gene data show CDR1 as MNHEY and CDR2 as SVGAGI. The CDR3 runs 13 residues. Trimming took 2 bases from V and 1 from J, leaving 5 bases between them. Here the CDR3 DNA reads TGTGCCAGCAGTTACAACACGAACACTGAAGCTTTCTTT. Translation gives CASSYNTNTEAFF.

This chain joins TRBV7-2 and TRBJ1-6; D may be TRBD1 (5 bases). The germline V gene encodes CDR1 SGHTA and CDR2 FQGNSA. This CDR3 is 15 amino acids long. V dropped 5 bases and J dropped 9 bases, with 17 bases sitting between them. The chain's CDR3 is CASSPMRGRASPLHF. The CDR3 nucleotides read TGTGCCAGCAGCCCTATGCGGGGGAGGGCTTCACCCCTCCACTTT.

The chain links TRBV28 to TRBJ2-3; the match to TRBD1 covers 7 bases. Losses at the gene ends were 5 bases for V and 3 bases for J; bases not matched to a gene: 8. The V gene's germline CDR1 is MDHEN and CDR2 SYDVKM. This CDR3 is built from 15 residues. This CDR3 reads CASSTRRQGTDTQYF. The CDR3 DNA sequence: TGTGCCAGCAGTACCCGACGACAGGGAACAGATACGCAGTATTTT.

This rearrangement joins TRBV15 to TRBJ2-3; D call uncertain. Germline V CDR1 and CDR2: LNHNV, YYDKDF (reference sequence). The V gene lost 6 bases and the J gene lost 0 bases, with 4 bases spanning the gap. The CDR3 consists of 12 residues. The CDR3 is CATSLSTDTQYF. As DNA, the CDR3 is TGTGCCACCAGTCTAAGCACAGATACGCAGTATTTT.